The source of this T cell receptor beta chain is a study of T cells after posttransplantation cyclophosphamide. Profiling relied on immunoSEQ multiplex PCR, and the TCRdb table lists in-frame clones only, not all of them. This repertoire holds 40,000 to 55,000 clones, and none appear only once. There are 20 residues in the CDR3. Germline V gene lookup returns CDR1 LNHDA and CDR2 SQIVND (reference sequence). Trimming took 5 bases from V and 2 from J, leaving 30 bases between them. General study results and limits: Recipient CMV seropositivity and CMV reactivation strongly tracked TRB clonality. Later post-transplant blood repertoires were often dominated by donor CD8+ memory clones. Blood and skin or GI T cell repertoires showed limited TRB overlap.

This clone was counted ten times or more. Its antigen is currently unknown. Peripheral blood was collected from the related graft donor on the marrow donation day. What was sequenced was PBMCs. The V call is TRBV19, the J call TRBJ2-5; the D gene is possibly TRBD2 (5 bases). This receptor was taken from a middle-aged man in good health, CMV-negative, and a related stem cell transplant donor. CDR3 amino acids: CASSHTPDTTEGTIQETQYF. The CDR3 nucleotides read TGTGCCAGTAGTCATACCCCAGATACTACCGAGGGTACGATTCAAGAGACCCAGTACTTC. Combining the CDR3 with reference TRBV19 and TRBJ2-5 gives the whole variable domain DGGITQSPKYLFRKEGQNVTLSCEQNLNHDAMYWYRQDPGQGLRLIYYSQIVNDFQKGDIAEGYSVSREKKESFPLTVTSAQKNPTAFYLCASSHTPDTTEGTIQETQYFGPGTRLLVL.